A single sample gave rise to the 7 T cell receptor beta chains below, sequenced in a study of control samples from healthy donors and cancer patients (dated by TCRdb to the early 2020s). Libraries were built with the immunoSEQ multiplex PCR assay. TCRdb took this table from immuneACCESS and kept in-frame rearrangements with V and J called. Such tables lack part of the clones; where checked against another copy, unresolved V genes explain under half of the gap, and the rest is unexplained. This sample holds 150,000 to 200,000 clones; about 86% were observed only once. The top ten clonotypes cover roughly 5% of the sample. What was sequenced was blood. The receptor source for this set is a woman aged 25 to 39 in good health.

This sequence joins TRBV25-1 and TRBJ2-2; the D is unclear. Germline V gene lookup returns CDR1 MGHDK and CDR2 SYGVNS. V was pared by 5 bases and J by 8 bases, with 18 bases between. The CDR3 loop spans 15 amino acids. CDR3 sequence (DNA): TGTGCCAGCAGTCTAACTAAGGGTTCTAAGGGGGAGCTGTTTTTT. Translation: CASSLTKGSKGELFF.

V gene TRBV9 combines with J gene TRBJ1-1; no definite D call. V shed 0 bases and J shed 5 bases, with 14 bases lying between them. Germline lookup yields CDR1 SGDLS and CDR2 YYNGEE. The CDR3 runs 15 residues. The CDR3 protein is CASSVGGTISTEAFF. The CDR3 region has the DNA TGTGCCAGCAGCGTAGGAGGTACTATCTCAACTGAAGCTTTCTTT.

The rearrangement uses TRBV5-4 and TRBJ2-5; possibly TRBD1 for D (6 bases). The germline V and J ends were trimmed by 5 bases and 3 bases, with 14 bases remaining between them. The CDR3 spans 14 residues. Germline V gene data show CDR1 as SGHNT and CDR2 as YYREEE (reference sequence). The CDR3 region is CASSRQGRKETQYF. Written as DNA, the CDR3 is TGTGCCAGCAGTCGCCAGGGGCGGAAAGAGACCCAGTACTTC.

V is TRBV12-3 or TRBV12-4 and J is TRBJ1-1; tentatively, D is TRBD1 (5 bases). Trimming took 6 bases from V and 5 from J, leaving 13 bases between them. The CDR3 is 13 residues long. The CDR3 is CASRQYSGTEAFF. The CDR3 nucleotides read TGTGCCAGCAGACAATATTCAGGGACTGAAGCTTTCTTT.

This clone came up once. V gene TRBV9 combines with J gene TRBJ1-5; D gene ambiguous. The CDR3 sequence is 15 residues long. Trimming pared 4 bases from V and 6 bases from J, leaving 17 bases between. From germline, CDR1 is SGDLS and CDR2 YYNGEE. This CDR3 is CASSPPVPQSQPQHF. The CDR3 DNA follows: TGTGCCAGCAGCCCCCCCGTTCCACAAAGTCAGCCCCAGCATTTT.

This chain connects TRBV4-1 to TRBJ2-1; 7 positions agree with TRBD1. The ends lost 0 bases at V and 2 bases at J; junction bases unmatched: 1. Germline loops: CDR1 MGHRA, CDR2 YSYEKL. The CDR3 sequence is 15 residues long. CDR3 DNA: TGCGCCAGCAGCCAAGATCAGGGGGCCTACAATGAGCAGTTCTTC. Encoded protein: CASSQDQGAYNEQFF.

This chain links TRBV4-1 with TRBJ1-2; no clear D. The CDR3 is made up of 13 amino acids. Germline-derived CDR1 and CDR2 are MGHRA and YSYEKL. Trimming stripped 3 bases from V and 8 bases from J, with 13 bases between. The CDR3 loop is CASSHARRPGYTF. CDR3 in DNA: TGCGCCAGCAGCCATGCAAGACGTCCCGGCTACACCTTC.